A selection of T cell receptor beta chains follows, all from one sample in a study of T-cell memory formation after mild COVID-19. TCRdb re-called the 5' RACE reads with MiXCR, one entry per CDR3 protein. The sample has over 300,000 distinct CDR3 sequences; 20% to 25% are singletons. The sample was PBMCs or a T cell subset sorted from them (not recorded which). The receptors come from a man younger than 30 who had mild COVID-19 (a few samples of this study predate the infection). Cell type and time point are not known. Both conserved end residues are part of each CDR3. Each record gives: clone size, V gene, D gene, J gene, CDR3 protein, CDR3 DNA. A D gene is named only where the DNA matches it firmly. Rows may omit the clone size; those that give it use once, few, many or a size class.

>many|TRBV7-3|-|TRBJ2-3
CASSLPGTDTQYF
TGTGCCAGCAGCTTACCTGGGACAGATACGCAGTATTTT
>-|TRBV5-6|TRBD2|TRBJ2-3
CASSLGLAVSTDTQYF
TGTGCCAGCAGCTTGGGGCTAGCGGTTAGCACAGATACGCAGTATTTT
>-|TRBV4-1|-|TRBJ2-7
CASSQVQGAGNYEQYF
TGCGCCAGCAGCCAAGTGCAGGGTGCCGGGAACTACGAGCAGTACTTC
>-|TRBV11-2|TRBD1|TRBJ2-3
CASSFPTGGAMGQSTDTQYF
TGTGCCAGCAGCTTCCCGACAGGGGGCGCGATGGGGCAGAGCACAGATACGCAGTATTTT
>few|TRBV27|TRBD1|TRBJ1-1
CAVQGQTNTEAFF
TGTGCCGTCCAGGGACAGACGAACACTGAAGCTTTCTTT
>-|TRBV10-3|TRBD1|TRBJ2-3
CAISESLAGGGDTQYF
TGTGCCATCAGTGAGTCGTTGGCAGGGGGCGGAGATACGCAGTATTTT
>-|TRBV19|-|TRBJ1-5
CASRGQVNQPQHF
TGTGCCAGTAGGGGCCAGGTCAATCAGCCCCAGCATTTT
>-|TRBV3-1|-|TRBJ2-5
CATLLSGQETQYF
TGTGCCACCCTCCTGTCGGGGCAAGAGACCCAGTACTTC
>many|TRBV5-1|TRBD1|TRBJ1-4
CASRRDSQNEKLFF
TGCGCCAGCAGACGGGACAGCCAAAATGAAAAACTGTTTTTT
>-|TRBV5-1|TRBD1|TRBJ2-7
CASSPRQGVSYEQYF
TGCGCCAGCAGCCCCCGACAGGGGGTTTCCTACGAGCAGTACTTC
>many|TRBV4-2|TRBD2|TRBJ2-5
CASSQDYGGAETQYF
TGTGCCAGCAGCCAAGATTACGGGGGGGCAGAGACCCAGTACTTC
>few|TRBV12-3/TRBV12-4|-|TRBJ1-1
CASSLQDSEAFF
TGTGCCAGCAGTTTACAGGACAGCGAAGCTTTCTTT
>few|TRBV10-2|TRBD2|TRBJ2-7
CASSGPGGTLGEQYF
TGCGCCAGCAGTGGCCCCGGGGGGACCCTAGGGGAGCAGTACTTC
>-|TRBV24-1|-|TRBJ2-1
CATSDMWGTSGNEQFF
TGTGCCACCAGTGATATGTGGGGGACGAGCGGGAATGAGCAGTTCTTC
>many|TRBV5-1|TRBD2|TRBJ2-3
CASSLSGEYTDTQYF
TGCGCCAGCAGCCTGAGCGGGGAATACACAGATACGCAGTATTTT
>-|TRBV5-1|TRBD2|TRBJ2-5
CASSMTSVQETQYF
TGCGCCAGCAGCATGACTAGCGTGCAAGAGACCCAGTACTTC
>-|TRBV7-6|-|TRBJ2-7
CASSAGGQGSYEQYF
TGTGCCAGCAGTGCGGGGGGACAGGGATCCTACGAGCAGTACTTC
>-|TRBV14|-|TRBJ2-2
CASSALGLSSGELFF
TGTGCCAGCAGCGCCCTTGGGCTGTCAAGCGGGGAGCTGTTTTTT
>-|TRBV6-2/TRBV6-3|TRBD2|TRBJ2-3
CASSDLAGEGDTQYF
TGTGCCAGCAGTGATCTAGCGGGGGAGGGGGATACGCAGTATTTT
>few|TRBV24-1|-|TRBJ2-3
CATSGSQGHTQYF
TGTGCCACCAGTGGTTCCCAGGGGCATACGCAGTATTTT
>-|TRBV6-5|-|TRBJ1-2
CASSSPGTGHYGYTF
TGTGCCAGCAGTTCCCCCGGGACGGGCCACTATGGCTACACCTTC
>-|TRBV6-5|TRBD1|TRBJ2-3
CASSYSGGRGLSTDTQYF
TGTGCCAGCAGTTACTCAGGCGGCAGGGGGCTTAGCACAGATACGCAGTATTTT
>-|TRBV27|-|TRBJ1-1
CASSDRPMNTEAFF
TGTGCCAGCAGCGACAGGCCAATGAACACTGAAGCTTTCTTT
>few|TRBV6-6|-|TRBJ1-5
CASSYGQGSQPQHF
TGTGCCAGCAGTTACGGTCAGGGGAGTCAGCCCCAGCATTTT
>-|TRBV6-5|-|TRBJ1-2
CASSPLNYGYTF
TGTGCCAGCAGTCCCCTCAACTATGGCTACACCTTC
>-|TRBV5-1|-|TRBJ2-4
CLRGGTKNIQYF
TGCCTGCGAGGGGGTACCAAAAACATTCAGTACTTC
>-|TRBV25-1|-|TRBJ2-3
CASSEWSEFTDTQYF
TGTGCCAGCAGTGAGTGGTCAGAGTTCACAGATACGCAGTATTTT
>-|TRBV7-9|-|TRBJ1-1
CASSLEGRREAFF
TGTGCCAGCAGCTTAGAGGGGCGCAGGGAAGCTTTCTTT
>few|TRBV18|-|TRBJ2-4
CASSPPAGAKNIQYF
TGTGCCAGCTCACCACCGGCGGGGGCCAAAAACATTCAGTACTTC
>-|TRBV12-3/TRBV12-4|TRBD1|TRBJ1-6
CASRYGSGGSPLHF
TGTGCCAGCAGATACGGATCAGGGGGGTCACCCCTCCACTTT
>-|TRBV3-1|-|TRBJ1-5
CASSQDGFQPQHF
TGTGCCAGCAGCCAAGACGGGTTTCAGCCCCAGCATTTT
>many|TRBV11-2|-|TRBJ1-1
CASSLTRDTEAFF
TGTGCCAGCAGCTTAACCAGGGACACTGAAGCTTTCTTT
>-|TRBV20-1|-|TRBJ2-7
CSAGTGPLEQYF
TGCAGTGCCGGAACAGGGCCCCTCGAGCAGTACTTC
>-|TRBV29-1|TRBD1|TRBJ1-6
CSVENRGSPNSPLHF
TGCAGCGTTGAGAACAGGGGATCCCCTAATTCACCCCTCCACTTT
>few|TRBV7-3|-|TRBJ1-1
CASSTGADTEAFF
TGTGCCAGCAGCACAGGTGCGGACACTGAAGCTTTCTTT
>-|TRBV7-2|-|TRBJ2-1
CASGPWEQFF
TGTGCCAGCGGACCTTGGGAGCAGTTCTTC
>few|TRBV5-5|-|TRBJ2-3
CASSLALTGDYTDTQYF
TGTGCCAGCAGCTTGGCCTTGACAGGGGACTACACAGATACGCAGTATTTT
>few|TRBV11-2|-|TRBJ2-3
CASSLGRGMGRKTDTQYF
TGTGCCAGCAGCTTAGGGCGGGGTATGGGTAGAAAAACAGATACGCAGTATTTT
>few|TRBV9|TRBD2|TRBJ2-3
CASSVDLSGGTDTQYF
TGTGCCAGCAGCGTAGATCTTAGCGGGGGCACAGATACGCAGTATTTT
>-|TRBV7-2|TRBD1|TRBJ1-6
CASSLTGRALHF
TGTGCCAGCAGCCTGACAGGGAGAGCCCTCCACTTT
>-|TRBV10-3|TRBD1|TRBJ2-6
CAIRKTGESAGANVLTF
TGTGCCATCAGAAAGACAGGGGAATCGGCCGGGGCCAACGTCCTGACTTTC
>-|TRBV20-1|-|TRBJ1-3
CSAKVPGSGNTIYF
TGCAGTGCTAAAGTACCAGGGTCCGGAAACACCATATATTTT
>few|TRBV6-2/TRBV6-3|TRBD2|TRBJ2-3
CASSYGFLGGETQYF
TGTGCCAGCAGTTACGGCTTCCTCGGGGGGGAAACGCAGTATTTT
>-|TRBV6-2/TRBV6-3|-|TRBJ2-2
CASSSLLGLTGELFF
TGTGCCAGCAGTTCCCTACTAGGTCTCACCGGGGAGCTGTTTTTT
>-|TRBV6-2/TRBV6-3|TRBD1|TRBJ1-6
CASNYRGPNSPLHF
TGTGCCAGCAATTACAGGGGGCCGAATTCACCCCTCCACTTT
>few|TRBV6-2/TRBV6-3|-|TRBJ1-5
CASNPGDQPQHF
TGTGCCAGCAATCCAGGGGATCAGCCCCAGCATTTT
>few|TRBV29-1|TRBD1|TRBJ1-2
CKGQDVYGYTF
TGCAAAGGACAGGACGTCTATGGCTACACCTTC
>-|TRBV29-1|-|TRBJ2-1
CSEGTGKYNEQFF
TGCAGCGAAGGAACAGGGAAGTACAATGAGCAGTTCTTC
>-|TRBV20-1|-|TRBJ1-5
CSARDGGPLSQPQHF
TGCAGTGCTAGAGATGGCGGACCATTGAGCCAGCCCCAGCATTTT
>-|TRBV15|-|TRBJ2-1
CATSRIGGSGNEQFF
TGTGCCACCAGCAGAATCGGGGGATCCGGGAATGAGCAGTTCTTC
>-|TRBV5-1|-|TRBJ1-6
CASSLEQNSPLHF
TGCGCCAGCAGCTTGGAGCAGAATTCACCCCTCCACTTT
>-|TRBV9|TRBD2|TRBJ2-3
CASSDPGGVTDTQYF
TGTGCCAGCAGCGACCCGGGGGGAGTCACAGATACGCAGTATTTT
>few|TRBV4-3|-|TRBJ2-7
CASSQRRWRGVEQYF
TGCGCCAGCAGCCAAAGGAGGTGGAGGGGCGTCGAGCAGTACTTC
>few|TRBV5-1|TRBD1|TRBJ2-2
CASSWGQGAGELFF
TGCGCCAGCAGCTGGGGACAGGGGGCCGGGGAGCTGTTTTTT
>-|TRBV5-1|-|TRBJ2-5
CASSFEWQETQYF
TGCGCCAGCAGCTTTGAGTGGCAAGAGACCCAGTACTTC
>-|TRBV4-3|-|TRBJ2-7
CASSQGAGNYYEQYF
TGCGCCAGCAGCCAAGGGGCAGGGAACTACTACGAGCAGTACTTC
>-|TRBV4-1|TRBD2|TRBJ2-4
CASSQVTSGGPAGAKNIQYF
TGCGCCAGCAGCCAGGTTACTAGCGGGGGGCCAGCAGGGGCCAAAAACATTCAGTACTTC
>-|TRBV6-5|TRBD1|TRBJ1-2
CASSMDRDRGYTF
TGTGCCAGCAGTATGGACAGGGATCGTGGCTACACCTTC
>-|TRBV5-1|TRBD2|TRBJ2-6
CASSLLSGAGANVLTF
TGCGCCAGCAGCTTATTAAGCGGGGCTGGGGCCAACGTCCTGACTTTC
>few|TRBV6-2/TRBV6-3|-|TRBJ2-1
CASSGLSYNEQFF
TGTGCCAGTAGCGGCCTTTCCTACAATGAGCAGTTCTTC